Listed here are 10 T cell receptor beta chains from one sample, sequenced in a study of T cells of healthy individuals. TCRdb itself ran the 5' RACE reads through MiXCR, one entry per CDR3 protein. This sample has about 53,000 distinct CDR3 sequences; approximately 14% occur once, and the top ten carry 15% to 20%. All receptors derive from a human donor in good health.

This clonotype was recorded once. This chain links TRBV9 with TRBJ2-3; D call uncertain. Germline V gives CDR1 SGDLS, CDR2 YYNGEE. The CDR3 totals 16 residues. Trimming stripped 0 bases from V and 4 bases from J, with 15 bases between. CDR3: CASSVDHGFGADTQYF. CDR3 bases: TGTGCCAGCAGCGTAGATCACGGCTTTGGGGCAGATACGCAGTATTTT.

This clonotype was picked up a small number of times. This chain joins TRBV4-3 and TRBJ2-7; D may be TRBD1 (5 bases). The CDR3 sequence is 14 residues long. From germline, CDR1 is LGHNA and CDR2 YSLEER. V shed 5 bases and J shed 1 base, with 12 bases lying between them. CDR3 nucleotides: TGCGCCAGCAGCTCCGCCCAGGGATCCTACGAGCAGTACTTC. It codes for CASSSAQGSYEQYF.

This clonotype was seen at least ten times. As DNA, the CDR3 is TGTGCCAGCAGCTTAAATAGCGGGAGCACAGATACGCAGTATTTT. Translation: CASSLNSGSTDTQYF. This rearrangement joins TRBV11-2 to TRBJ2-3; 7 bases fit TRBD2. The CDR3 is 15 amino acids. CDR1 and CDR2 (germline): SGHAT, FQNNGV. V lost 2 bases, J lost 0 bases, and 2 bases stayed unmatched.

The genes are TRBV4-1 and TRBJ1-5; D not certain. In germline, CDR1 is MGHRA, CDR2 YSYEKL. V was shortened by 0 bases and J by 7 bases, with 7 bases between the two germline ends. The CDR3 spans 13 residues. In DNA, the CDR3 is TGCGCCAGCAGCCAAGATGGTTGGCAGCCCCAGCATTTT. Amino acid sequence: CASSQDGWQPQHF.

V gene TRBV30 combines with J gene TRBJ1-4; D possibly corresponds to TRBD1 (5 bases). The ends were cut back, 4 bases at V and 8 bases at J, with 23 bases in the middle. The CDR3 loop spans 16 amino acids. CDR1 is GTSNPN and CDR2 is SVGIG in the germline V gene (reference sequence). The CDR3 loop reads CAWKHLPGAREEKLFF. Written as DNA, the CDR3 is TGTGCCTGGAAACATCTTCCCGGAGCCAGGGAGGAAAAACTGTTTTTT.

The rearrangement links TRBV29-1 to TRBJ1-4; D gene ambiguous. V was trimmed by 0 bases and J by 7 bases, leaving 12 bases between them. Germline loops: CDR1 SQVTM, CDR2 ANQGSEA. This CDR3 comprises 14 residues. The CDR3 DNA reads as TGCAGCGTTGAAGAGGGAAACCGGCCTGAAAAACTGTTTTTT. It is translated as CSVEEGNRPEKLFF.

This chain joins TRBV7-2 and TRBJ2-7, with TRBD1 matching 7 bases. CDR3 size: 16 residues. V dropped 1 base and J dropped 0; count of bases not matched to a gene: 6. Per the germline V gene, CDR1 is SGHTA and CDR2 is FQGNSA. The CDR3 loop is CASSLVSGTDSYEQYF. In DNA, the CDR3 is TGTGCCAGCAGCTTAGTCTCGGGGACAGACTCCTACGAGCAGTACTTC.

The chain has TRBV4-3 and TRBJ1-6; no definite D call. V was cut by 1 base and J by 8 bases, with 9 bases left in between. The CDR3 is 14 residues long. Germline values: CDR1 LGHNA, CDR2 YSLEER. The CDR3 DNA is TGCGCCAGCAGCCAAGTTGGTATCGATTCACCCCTCCACTTT. Translated: CASSQVGIDSPLHF.

This chain connects TRBV5-1 to TRBJ1-4; the D gene is possibly TRBD1 (5 bases). Germline V lookup: CDR1 SGHRS, CDR2 YFSETQ. The CDR3 is made up of 15 amino acids. V gave up 1 base and J gave up 4 bases, with 11 bases separating them. The CDR3 sequence: CASSLRAGVNEKLFF. The CDR3 bases are TGCGCCAGCAGCTTGCGAGCGGGGGTTAATGAAAAACTGTTTTTT.

In its sample, this clonotype was seen many times. The rearrangement links TRBV4-3 to TRBJ1-6, with D unresolved. Germline lookup yields CDR1 LGHNA and CDR2 YSLEER. This CDR3 region has 12 residues. CDR3: CGAGELNSPLHF. CDR3 nucleotides: TGCGGGGCAGGTGAACTAAATTCACCCCTCCACTTT.